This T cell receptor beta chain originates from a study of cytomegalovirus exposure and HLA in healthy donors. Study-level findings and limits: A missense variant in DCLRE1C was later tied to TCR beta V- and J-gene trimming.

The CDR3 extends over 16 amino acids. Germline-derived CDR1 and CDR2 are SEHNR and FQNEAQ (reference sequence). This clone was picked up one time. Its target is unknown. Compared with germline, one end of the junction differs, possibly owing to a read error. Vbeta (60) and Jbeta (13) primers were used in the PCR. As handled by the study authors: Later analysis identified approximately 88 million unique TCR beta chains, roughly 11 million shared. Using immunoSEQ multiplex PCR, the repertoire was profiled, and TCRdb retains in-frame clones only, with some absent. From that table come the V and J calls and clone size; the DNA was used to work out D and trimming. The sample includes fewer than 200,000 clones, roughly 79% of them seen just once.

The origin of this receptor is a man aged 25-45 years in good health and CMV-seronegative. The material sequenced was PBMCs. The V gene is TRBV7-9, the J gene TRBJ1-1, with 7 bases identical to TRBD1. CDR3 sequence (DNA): TGTGCCAGCAACTTAGGGGACAGCAAAAGGAACACTGAAGCTTTCTTT. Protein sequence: CASNLGDSKRNTEAFF.